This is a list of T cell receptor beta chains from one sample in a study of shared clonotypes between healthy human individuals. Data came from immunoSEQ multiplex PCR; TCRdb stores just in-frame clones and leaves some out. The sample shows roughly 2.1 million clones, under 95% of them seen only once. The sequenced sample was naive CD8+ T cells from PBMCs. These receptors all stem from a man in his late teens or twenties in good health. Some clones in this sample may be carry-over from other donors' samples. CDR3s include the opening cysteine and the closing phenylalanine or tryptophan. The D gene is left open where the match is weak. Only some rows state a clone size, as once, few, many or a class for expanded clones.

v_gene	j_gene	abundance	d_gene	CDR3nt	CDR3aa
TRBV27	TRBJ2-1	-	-	TGTGCCAGCAGTTGGTCAGGGGACAACAATGAGCAGTTCTTC	CASSWSGDNNEQFF
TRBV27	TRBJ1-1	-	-	TGTGCCAGCAGTGGAGGGAACACTGAAGCTTTCTTT	CASSGGNTEAFF
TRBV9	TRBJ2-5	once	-	TGTGCCAGCAGCCCCCGGTCTACGAAGCGGGACCAAGAGACCCAGTACTTC	CASSPRSTKRDQETQYF
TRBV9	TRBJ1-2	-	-	TGTGCCAGCAGCGTAAGCATCCAAACCAACTATGGCTACACCTTC	CASSVSIQTNYGYTF
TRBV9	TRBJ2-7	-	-	TGTGCCAGCAGCTTGGGGGGAAAACCCTACGAGCAGTACTTC	CASSLGGKPYEQYF
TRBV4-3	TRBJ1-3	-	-	TGCGCCAGCAGCCAAGATTGGGGCAGAAGCTCTGGAAACACCATATATTTT	CASSQDWGRSSGNTIYF
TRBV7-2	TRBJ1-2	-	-	TGTGCCAGCAGCTTGCTGGACAGAGATAACTATGGCTACACCTTC	CASSLLDRDNYGYTF
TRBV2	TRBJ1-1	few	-	TGTGCCAGCAGTGAAGGGAATGAAGCTTTCTTT	CASSEGNEAFF
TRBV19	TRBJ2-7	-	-	TGTGCCAGTAGTATCAGAGGAGGCACCTACGAGCAGTACTTC	CASSIRGGTYEQYF
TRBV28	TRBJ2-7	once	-	TGTGCCAGCAGTTCCACCCCATCAGGGTCATGGGTTTACTACGAGCAGTACTTC	CASSSTPSGSWVYYEQYF
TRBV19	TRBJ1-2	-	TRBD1	TGTGCCAGTAGTATCACAGGGGGCGGACTCTATGGCTACACCTTC	CASSITGGGLYGYTF
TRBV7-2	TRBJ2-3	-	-	TGTGCCAGCAGCCCTGCTTCGGGGGGCGGGCAGTATTTT	CASSPASGGGQYF
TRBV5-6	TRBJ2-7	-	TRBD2	TGTGCCAGCAGCCCCCTTAGGCGGGAGGTCTACGAGCAGTACTTC	CASSPLRREVYEQYF
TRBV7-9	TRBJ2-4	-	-	TGTGCCAGCAGTACAGACAAAAACATTCAGTACTTC	CASSTDKNIQYF
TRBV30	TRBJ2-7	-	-	TGTGCCTGGAGTGTGGGGTCTTCCTACGAGCAGTACTTC	CAWSVGSSYEQYF
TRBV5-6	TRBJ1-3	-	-	TGTGCCAGCAGCTTGGCGGGGTCTGGAAACACCATATATTTT	CASSLAGSGNTIYF
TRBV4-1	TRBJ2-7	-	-	TGCGCCAGCAGCCAACCGACAGGTAACTCCTACGAGCAGTACTTC	CASSQPTGNSYEQYF
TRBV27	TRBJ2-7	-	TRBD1	TGTGCCAGCAGTTCCAAGAACAGGGGGCTCTCCTACGAGCAGTACTTC	CASSSKNRGLSYEQYF
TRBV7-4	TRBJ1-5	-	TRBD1	TGTGCCAGCAGCTTAGGGTTTGGTCAGGGGGCTTTCCCCCAGCATTTT	CASSLGFGQGAFPQHF
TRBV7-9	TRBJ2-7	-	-	TGTGCCAGCAGTCAAGGGCTAGGAACCTACGAGCAGTACTTC	CASSQGLGTYEQYF
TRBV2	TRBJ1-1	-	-	TGTGCCACCCAGACGCCCGCCCATCCTGGTCTACCACCCGACGACACAAAGAACACTGAAGCTTTCTTT	CATQTPAHPGLPPDDTKNTEAFF
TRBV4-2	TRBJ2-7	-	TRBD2	TGTGCCAGCAGCCTCCGGACTAGCGGCGGCTACGAGCAGTACTTC	CASSLRTSGGYEQYF
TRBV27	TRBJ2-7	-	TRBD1	TGTGCCAGCAGGGGACAGCCCTTACACATCCACGAGCAGTACTTC	CASRGQPLHIHEQYF
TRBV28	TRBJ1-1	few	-	TGTGCCAGCAGTTTAGGCAGGATGAACACTGAAGCTTTCTTT	CASSLGRMNTEAFF
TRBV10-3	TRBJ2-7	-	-	TGTGCCATCAGTGGAGTGGAGGACACCCTCTACGAGCAGTACTTC	CAISGVEDTLYEQYF
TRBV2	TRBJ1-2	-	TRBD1	TGTGCCAGCAGTGTTGTCCCGGGACAGAGCTATGGCTACACCTTC	CASSVVPGQSYGYTF
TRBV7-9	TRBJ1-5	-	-	TGTGCCAGCAGCGCTGGAGGGGAAAACCCCTTTCAGCCCCAGCATTTT	CASSAGGENPFQPQHF
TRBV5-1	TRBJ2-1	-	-	TGCGCCAGCAGCCCCTCCGGACAGCCTGAGCAGTTCTTC	CASSPSGQPEQFF
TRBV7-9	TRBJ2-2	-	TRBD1	TGTGCCAGCAGCCCCGGGACAGGGATGAACACCGGGGAGCTGTTTTTT	CASSPGTGMNTGELFF
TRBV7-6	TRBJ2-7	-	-	TGTGCCAGCAGCTTCCGAGAACCTCGAGGGGGCTACGAGCAGTACTTC	CASSFREPRGGYEQYF
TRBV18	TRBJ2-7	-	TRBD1	TGTGCCAGCTCACCACCCACAGGGGGCGCGTTCTACGAGCAGTACTTC	CASSPPTGGAFYEQYF
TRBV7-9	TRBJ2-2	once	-	TGTGCCAGCAGCGGACGCGTAGCGGAGGCGAACACCGGGGAGCTGTTTTTT	CASSGRVAEANTGELFF
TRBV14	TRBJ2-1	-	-	TGTGCCAGCAGCCAAACACGTGCGGATGAGCAGTTCTTC	CASSQTRADEQFF
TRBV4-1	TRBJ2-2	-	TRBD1	TGCGCCAGCAGCGGGAGGGACAGGGACAACACCGGGGAGCTGTTTTTT	CASSGRDRDNTGELFF
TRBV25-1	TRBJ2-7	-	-	TGTGCCAGCAGTGAATTCCCCGTCGACAGTGGGGGGCACGAGCAGTACTTC	CASSEFPVDSGGHEQYF
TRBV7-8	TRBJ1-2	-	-	TGTGCCAGCAGCTACCGGGACGGCTATGGCTACACCTTC	CASSYRDGYGYTF
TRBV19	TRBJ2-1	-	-	TGTGCCAGTAGTATAGGGCCGGGCGGAAGCTCCTACAATGAGCAGTTCTTC	CASSIGPGGSSYNEQFF
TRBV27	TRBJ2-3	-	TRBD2	TGTGCCAGCAGTCCGCGGGGCGGGAGGGCCGGTGGGGCCACAGATACGCAGTATTTT	CASSPRGGRAGGATDTQYF
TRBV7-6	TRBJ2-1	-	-	TGTGCCAGCAGCCCCGACAATGAGCAGTTCTTC	CASSPDNEQFF
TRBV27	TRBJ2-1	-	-	TGTGCCAGCAGTATATGGACGGGCAATGAGCAGTTCTTC	CASSIWTGNEQFF
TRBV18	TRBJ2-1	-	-	TGTGCCAGCTCACCAAGGCCCCTTGGGAGATTCGTCCCCTACAATGAGCAGTTCTTC	CASSPRPLGRFVPYNEQFF
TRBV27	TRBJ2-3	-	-	TGTGCCAGCAGTTCCATAGGGGTCGGTTGGACAGATACGCAGTATTTT	CASSSIGVGWTDTQYF
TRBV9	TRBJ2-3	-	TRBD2	TGTGCCAGCAGCGAAGGACTAGCGGAGAGCACAGATACGCAGTATTTT	CASSEGLAESTDTQYF
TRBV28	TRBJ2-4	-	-	TGTGCCAGCAGCGGGACATTACTAGCCAAAAACATTCAGTACTTC	CASSGTLLAKNIQYF
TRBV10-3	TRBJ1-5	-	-	TGTGCCATCAGTGGGGGACACAATAGCAATCAGCCCCAGCATTTT	CAISGGHNSNQPQHF
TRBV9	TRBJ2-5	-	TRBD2	TGTGCCAGCAGCGTTGACCAGCGGGACCGAAGGGAGACCCAGTACTTC	CASSVDQRDRRETQYF
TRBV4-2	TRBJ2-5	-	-	TGTGCCAGCAGCCAAGAAAGCGGAGCGTACCAAGAGACCCAGTACTTC	CASSQESGAYQETQYF
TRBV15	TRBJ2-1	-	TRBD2	TGTGCCACCAGCAGAGATGGGTTCTGGACTAGCGGATACAATGAGCAGTTCTTC	CATSRDGFWTSGYNEQFF